This is a list of T cell receptor beta chains from one sample in a study of OX40 agonist ivuxolimab in advanced cancers. Method: immunoSEQ multiplex PCR; TCRdb's copy keeps in-frame clones and lacks some. The table includes around 130,000 clones, just under 95% detected once. Here the sequenced sample was CD4+ or CD8+ T cells sorted from blood, taken in a trial of the OX40 agonist ivuxolimab. The source is an adult with an advanced solid tumor such as melanoma, head and neck, liver or kidney cancer. CDR3s leave out the opening cysteine and the closing phenylalanine or tryptophan. The order of the fields is V gene, J gene, clone size, CDR3 protein. Size is omitted from some rows. Given values are once, few, many or a class for expanded clones.

v_gene: TRBV19; j_gene: TRBJ1-1; abundance: -; CDR3aa: ASNRLGQGVTEAF
v_gene: TRBV6-1; j_gene: TRBJ2-1; abundance: -; CDR3aa: ASRTGIAYEQF
v_gene: TRBV6-1; j_gene: TRBJ2-7; abundance: -; CDR3aa: ASTRAGEQY
v_gene: TRBV5-1; j_gene: TRBJ2-5; abundance: -; CDR3aa: ASSLGSSETQY
v_gene: TRBV7-2; j_gene: TRBJ2-1; abundance: -; CDR3aa: ASSASGTQF
v_gene: TRBV5-1; j_gene: TRBJ2-4; abundance: once; CDR3aa: ASSLPGGGAKNIQY
v_gene: TRBV18; j_gene: TRBJ2-3; abundance: -; CDR3aa: ASTITDTQY
v_gene: TRBV7-8; j_gene: TRBJ1-6; abundance: -; CDR3aa: ASSLRQRNSPLH
v_gene: TRBV4-1; j_gene: TRBJ2-7; abundance: -; CDR3aa: ASSQAGSYGEQY
v_gene: TRBV2; j_gene: TRBJ1-5; abundance: -; CDR3aa: ASKGAENQPQH
v_gene: TRBV6-5; j_gene: TRBJ1-2; abundance: -; CDR3aa: ASSLSWQGAGGYT
v_gene: TRBV5-4; j_gene: TRBJ2-2; abundance: -; CDR3aa: ASSTQGTGELF
v_gene: TRBV7-3; j_gene: TRBJ1-6; abundance: -; CDR3aa: ASSLRQLSPLH
v_gene: TRBV10-1; j_gene: TRBJ2-6; abundance: -; CDR3aa: ASGARWT
v_gene: TRBV7-9; j_gene: TRBJ1-5; abundance: -; CDR3aa: ASSLAAYQPQH
v_gene: TRBV25-1; j_gene: TRBJ2-1; abundance: -; CDR3aa: ASSDYLAGAAHNEQF
v_gene: TRBV28; j_gene: TRBJ2-1; abundance: -; CDR3aa: ATITWNEQF
v_gene: TRBV28; j_gene: TRBJ2-1; abundance: -; CDR3aa: ASRTTAGAYFNEQF
v_gene: TRBV18; j_gene: TRBJ2-7; abundance: -; CDR3aa: ASSTGTSGRESYEQY
v_gene: TRBV29-1; j_gene: TRBJ2-5; abundance: few; CDR3aa: SVFSGQETQY
v_gene: TRBV7-3; j_gene: TRBJ1-1; abundance: -; CDR3aa: ASSLDHTEAF
v_gene: TRBV9; j_gene: TRBJ1-2; abundance: -; CDR3aa: ASSVGGTDYNYGYT
v_gene: TRBV11-2; j_gene: TRBJ2-2; abundance: -; CDR3aa: ASSLRLRNTGELF
v_gene: TRBV7-9; j_gene: TRBJ2-3; abundance: once; CDR3aa: ASSRPGLTDTQY
v_gene: TRBV30; j_gene: TRBJ1-6; abundance: -; CDR3aa: ACGTDYNSPLH
v_gene: TRBV6-1; j_gene: TRBJ2-3; abundance: -; CDR3aa: ASSAQRGFTDTQY
v_gene: TRBV11-3; j_gene: TRBJ2-1; abundance: -; CDR3aa: ASSRTGMEQF
v_gene: TRBV7-9; j_gene: TRBJ2-3; abundance: -; CDR3aa: ASSLSSGNTDTQY
v_gene: TRBV5-1; j_gene: TRBJ2-5; abundance: -; CDR3aa: ASSPGFRPSYQETQY
v_gene: TRBV6-6; j_gene: TRBJ1-6; abundance: -; CDR3aa: ASLSTGGGSPLH
v_gene: TRBV2; j_gene: TRBJ1-5; abundance: -; CDR3aa: ASSDQGSSNQPQH
v_gene: TRBV30; j_gene: TRBJ1-6; abundance: -; CDR3aa: AWSHRTGNSPLH
v_gene: TRBV6-1; j_gene: TRBJ1-6; abundance: -; CDR3aa: ASSEPGGSNSPLH
v_gene: TRBV2; j_gene: TRBJ1-4; abundance: once; CDR3aa: ASSQGSFEKLF
v_gene: TRBV6-1; j_gene: TRBJ1-1; abundance: -; CDR3aa: ASSFGTDFAEAF
v_gene: TRBV5-1; j_gene: TRBJ2-3; abundance: -; CDR3aa: ASSRLGGPSTDTQY
v_gene: TRBV18; j_gene: TRBJ1-2; abundance: -; CDR3aa: ASSPRQGSSIGPNYGYT
v_gene: TRBV6-5; j_gene: TRBJ2-3; abundance: -; CDR3aa: ASSIHRQADTQY
v_gene: TRBV7-3; j_gene: TRBJ1-1; abundance: -; CDR3aa: ASSSTGNTEAF
v_gene: TRBV15; j_gene: TRBJ1-5; abundance: few; CDR3aa: ATSRDYPQPQH
v_gene: TRBV5-1; j_gene: TRBJ2-5; abundance: -; CDR3aa: ASSPGPGQETQY
v_gene: TRBV14; j_gene: TRBJ2-2; abundance: -; CDR3aa: ASSQPSRAANTGELF
v_gene: TRBV7-3; j_gene: TRBJ1-1; abundance: -; CDR3aa: ASSSGQVHTEAF
v_gene: TRBV10-1; j_gene: TRBJ2-2; abundance: few; CDR3aa: ASSESPTGELF
v_gene: TRBV7-3; j_gene: TRBJ2-5; abundance: -; CDR3aa: ASSLMGGGETQY
v_gene: TRBV6-6; j_gene: TRBJ1-2; abundance: -; CDR3aa: ASRTNYGYT
v_gene: TRBV7-3; j_gene: TRBJ1-1; abundance: -; CDR3aa: ASSLQRIGYTEAF
v_gene: TRBV5-1; j_gene: -; abundance: -; CDR3aa: ASSHGTAYEQY
v_gene: TRBV28; j_gene: TRBJ1-2; abundance: -; CDR3aa: ASRRTGENYGYT
v_gene: TRBV28; j_gene: TRBJ1-2; abundance: -; CDR3aa: ASSFLGQISFNYGYT
v_gene: TRBV5-5; j_gene: TRBJ2-5; abundance: -; CDR3aa: ASSPHGIQETQY
v_gene: TRBV5-5; j_gene: TRBJ1-5; abundance: -; CDR3aa: ASSLTGWDDQPQH
v_gene: TRBV15; j_gene: TRBJ1-3; abundance: -; CDR3aa: ATSRDYGTGRFSGNTIY
v_gene: TRBV6-5; j_gene: TRBJ1-6; abundance: once; CDR3aa: ASGLEGLRSPLH
v_gene: TRBV6-5; j_gene: TRBJ2-2; abundance: -; CDR3aa: ASSPRDIGELF
v_gene: TRBV6-5; j_gene: TRBJ2-3; abundance: -; CDR3aa: ASNPTGKGHTQY
v_gene: TRBV28; j_gene: TRBJ2-2; abundance: -; CDR3aa: ASLLGPNTGELF
v_gene: TRBV5-1; j_gene: TRBJ2-3; abundance: -; CDR3aa: ASSSRTSGGTDTQY
v_gene: TRBV7-3; j_gene: TRBJ2-3; abundance: -; CDR3aa: ASSYRTGPDTQY
v_gene: TRBV5-5; j_gene: TRBJ2-6; abundance: once; CDR3aa: ASSFLSNSGTGANVLT